Listed below are T cell receptor beta chains from one sample, sequenced in a study of blood T cells in healthy people across ages. TCRdb passed the 5' RACE reads through MiXCR, listing each CDR3 protein once. The sample shows 750,000 to 950,000 distinct CDR3 sequences, about 26% of them seen only once. This sample was shared with a second study, whose subject was T cells of mothers and their children.

Sequencing was carried out using blood. These receptors all stem from a boy aged 5 to 17 in good health. The CDR3 runs from the conserved cysteine through the conserved F or W. A D gene is named only where the DNA matches it firmly. The size field is filled for only some rows; it gives once, few, many or a size class.

J	size	D	V	DNA	CDR3
TRBJ1-4	NA	NA	TRBV5-1	TGCGCCAGCAGCCTGGACAACCCTAATGAAAAACTGTTTTTT	CASSLDNPNEKLFF
TRBJ2-3	NA	TRBD2	TRBV7-3	TGTGCCAGCAGCTACACGGGGGGGCCCGATACGCAGTATTTT	CASSYTGGPDTQYF
TRBJ2-7	NA	NA	TRBV6-1	TGTGCCAGCAGTGATTCGGCAGGGTCATTCTACGAGCAGTACTTC	CASSDSAGSFYEQYF
TRBJ2-1	once	NA	TRBV19	TGTGCCAGTACCAGGGGCTCCTACAATGAGCAGTTCTTC	CASTRGSYNEQFF
TRBJ1-1	NA	NA	TRBV7-2	TGTGCCAGCAGGCGAATCATGAGGGGCACTGAAGCTTTCTTT	CASRRIMRGTEAFF
TRBJ2-1	few	NA	TRBV27	TGTGCCAGCAGACCGGGTATGGGCTACAATGAGCAGTTCTTC	CASRPGMGYNEQFF
TRBJ2-1	few	NA	TRBV5-1	TGCGCCCTTAGAGAGGGTAATGAGCAGTTCTTC	CALREGNEQFF
TRBJ2-3	NA	NA	TRBV12-3/TRBV12-4	TGTGCCAGCAGTCCAGGCCATACGCAGTATTTT	CASSPGHTQYF
TRBJ2-5	few	NA	TRBV25-1	TGTGCCAGCAGCGATGGGGTGACAGCCAGCCCCCACCAAGAGACCCAGTACTTC	CASSDGVTASPHQETQYF
TRBJ2-7	many	TRBD1	TRBV28	TGTGCCAGCGGTCGGATCGGGACAGACCCCTACGAGCAGTACTTC	CASGRIGTDPYEQYF
TRBJ2-1	many	TRBD1	TRBV12-3/TRBV12-4	TGTGCCAGCAGCTTAGGGACAGCCTACAATGAGCAGTTCTTC	CASSLGTAYNEQFF
TRBJ2-7	few	TRBD1	TRBV12-3/TRBV12-4	TGTGCCAGCAGAGGGACAGGGGAAACCTACGGGCAGTACTTC	CASRGTGETYGQYF
TRBJ2-5	NA	NA	TRBV10-3	TGTGCCATCTCGGGGGCAGCGAAAGAGACCCAGTACTTC	CAISGAAKETQYF
TRBJ1-5	NA	NA	TRBV13	TGTGCCAGCAGCCCTCGGGGGTTCAATCAGCCCCAGCATTTT	CASSPRGFNQPQHF
TRBJ1-2	NA	NA	TRBV28	TGTGCCAGCAGTTGGAGGGGGACCCCCCACACCTTC	CASSWRGTPHTF
TRBJ2-5	few	TRBD2	TRBV15	TGTGCCACCAGCAGAGCGGGACTAGCGTTGGAGACCCAGTACTTC	CATSRAGLALETQYF
TRBJ2-7	NA	NA	TRBV6-1	TGTGCCAGCAAGGGACCGGGGGAGCAGTACTTC	CASKGPGEQYF
TRBJ1-2	NA	TRBD1	TRBV20-1	TGCAGTGCCGCGGACCGGGACAGGGGAGCTAACTATGGCTACACCTTC	CSAADRDRGANYGYTF
TRBJ1-1	few	NA	TRBV29-1	TGCAGCGTTGGAGAGGGGAACACTGAAGCTTTCTTT	CSVGEGNTEAFF
TRBJ2-4	NA	NA	TRBV3-1	TGTGCCAGCAGCCAAGACTTAAGTAGGTTCGGCATTCAGTACTTC	CASSQDLSRFGIQYF
TRBJ2-7	few	NA	TRBV6-6	TGTGCCAGCAGTTATGAGCTCTCCTACGAGCAGTACTTC	CASSYELSYEQYF
TRBJ2-7	few	TRBD1	TRBV6-6	TGTGCCAGCAGTACCCCTCCCGGGACAGTTTCCTACGAGCAGTACTTC	CASSTPPGTVSYEQYF
TRBJ2-7	few	NA	TRBV7-8	TGTGCCAGCAGCTTAGCAGGGGGGCGGTCTCGCTCCTACGAGCAGTACTTC	CASSLAGGRSRSYEQYF
TRBJ2-4	few	NA	TRBV7-2	TGTGCCAGCAGCTTGTTAGAGATCAAAAACATTCAGTACTTC	CASSLLEIKNIQYF
TRBJ1-5	NA	NA	TRBV29-1	TGCAGCGTTTTAGCCAGGGCAGAGGAGCCCCAGCATTTT	CSVLARAEEPQHF
TRBJ2-2	few	NA	TRBV5-1	TGCGCCAGCAGGGACCTGGGGGACGGGGAGCTGTTTTTT	CASRDLGDGELFF
TRBJ1-2	NA	NA	TRBV6-5	TGTGCCAGCAGTTACAAAATAAGGAGGCCATTAATCGCGGGCTACACCTTC	CASSYKIRRPLIAGYTF
TRBJ1-1	few	NA	TRBV7-8	TGTGCCAGCAGCCTGGGCCCGGGCCGATCGGATTGGGAAGCTTTCTTT	CASSLGPGRSDWEAFF
TRBJ2-2	few	TRBD1	TRBV5-5	TGTGCCAGCAGCTTTCCGACAGGGGGCCTTGGCACCGGGGAGCTGTTTTTT	CASSFPTGGLGTGELFF
TRBJ1-4	NA	NA	TRBV4-1	TGCGCCAGCAGCCAAGATCTTTCGGGGTACCGGGTCCTTAATGAAAAACTGTTTTTT	CASSQDLSGYRVLNEKLFF
TRBJ2-5	many	TRBD2	TRBV7-9	TGTGCCAGCAGCGCGATTCCGGGACTAGCGGAAGAGACCCAGTACTTC	CASSAIPGLAEETQYF
TRBJ2-7	NA	NA	TRBV15	TGTGCCACCAGCAGAGCCCGGGACGGATCCCACGAGCAGTACTTC	CATSRARDGSHEQYF
TRBJ2-3	NA	TRBD1	TRBV10-3	TGTGCCATCAGTGAACAGGGGACAGATACGCAGTATTTT	CAISEQGTDTQYF
TRBJ2-5	NA	NA	TRBV24-1	TGTGCCACCAGTGAGGGAATTGAAGAGACCCAGTACTTC	CATSEGIEETQYF
TRBJ2-7	NA	TRBD2	TRBV6-2/TRBV6-3	TGTGCCAGCAGAAGCGGGGGGAGCTCCTACGAGCAGTACTTC	CASRSGGSSYEQYF
TRBJ1-2	NA	TRBD1	TRBV4-3	TGCGCCAGCAGGAGACAGGGGGAGAACTATGGCTACACCTTC	CASRRQGENYGYTF
TRBJ2-7	few	NA	TRBV7-9	TGTGCCAGCAGTGGGTACGATGGCAGCGAGCAGTACTTC	CASSGYDGSEQYF
TRBJ2-5	NA	TRBD1	TRBV7-7	TGTGCCAGCAGCTCGGGACAGGGCAGAAAAGAGACCCAGTACTTC	CASSSGQGRKETQYF
TRBJ2-7	few	TRBD1	TRBV7-9	TGTGCCAGCAGCACCACCTCGGGACAGGGTGATGGCGAGCAGTACTTC	CASSTTSGQGDGEQYF
TRBJ2-4	few	NA	TRBV10-3	TGTGCCATCAGTGAGCGGGGGTCTGGTAACAAAAACATTCAGTACTTC	CAISERGSGNKNIQYF
TRBJ2-4	NA	NA	TRBV11-2	TGTGCCAGCACCCAAGATCTAGGGGCTGAAAACATTCAGTACTTC	CASTQDLGAENIQYF
TRBJ1-2	few	NA	TRBV6-5	TGTGCCAGCAGTTACCGGTCCTCTGGCTACACCTTC	CASSYRSSGYTF
TRBJ1-4	NA	NA	TRBV3-1	TGTGCCAGCAGCCCTCGGCAGGATGGAGAAAAACTGTTTTTT	CASSPRQDGEKLFF
TRBJ1-1	few	TRBD1	TRBV9	TGTGCCAGCGCGCAACAGGGGCGGTCTGAAGCTTTCTTT	CASAQQGRSEAFF
TRBJ2-3	NA	TRBD2	TRBV27	TGTGCCAGCAGTTTTCGGGGGGAGGGTTCTTTTTCAGATACGCAGTATTTT	CASSFRGEGSFSDTQYF
TRBJ1-2	NA	TRBD1	TRBV4-1	TGCGCCAGCAGCCACCCCGGGTCAGGGGGCATGGATGGCTACACCTTC	CASSHPGSGGMDGYTF
TRBJ2-5	NA	NA	TRBV20-1	TGCAGTGCTTATGGGGGTCGGAGAGAGACCCAGTACTTC	CSAYGGRRETQYF
TRBJ1-6	NA	NA	TRBV12-5	TGTGCTAGTGCCCCGGACACGAATAATTCACCCCTCCACTTT	CASAPDTNNSPLHF